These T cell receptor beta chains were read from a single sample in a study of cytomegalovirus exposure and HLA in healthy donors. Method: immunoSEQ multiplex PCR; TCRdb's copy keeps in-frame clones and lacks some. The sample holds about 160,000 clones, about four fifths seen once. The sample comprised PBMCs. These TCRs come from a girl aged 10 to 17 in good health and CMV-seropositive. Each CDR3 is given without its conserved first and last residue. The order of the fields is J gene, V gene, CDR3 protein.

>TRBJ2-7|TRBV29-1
SVREGPLREQY
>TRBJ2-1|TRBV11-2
ASSLIPSNEQF
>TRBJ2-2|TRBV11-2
ASSSLAGGGELF
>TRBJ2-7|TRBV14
ASSQVNYPNHEQY
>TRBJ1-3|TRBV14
ASRQTRQGHTIY
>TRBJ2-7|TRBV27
ASSFIQGRGTYEQY
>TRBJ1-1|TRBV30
AWRDQGTTEAF
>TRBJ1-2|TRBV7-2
ASSLSGVPTSYT
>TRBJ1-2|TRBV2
ASATVNYGYT
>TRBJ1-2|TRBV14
ASSQGGSDGYT
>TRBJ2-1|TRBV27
ASRIEEGFYEQF
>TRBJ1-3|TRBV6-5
ASSRYGTEGNTIY
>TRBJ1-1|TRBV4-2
ASSQDFRGFAEAF
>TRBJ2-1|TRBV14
ASSQETGTGF
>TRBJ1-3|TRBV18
ASSPNDRGSGNTIY
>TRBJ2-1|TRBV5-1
ASSLWQGNTNEQF
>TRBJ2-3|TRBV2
ASAGLAPDTQY
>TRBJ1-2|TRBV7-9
ASSANRAYYGYT
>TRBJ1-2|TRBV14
ASSRGQGVDGYT
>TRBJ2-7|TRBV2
VKQKAAYEQY
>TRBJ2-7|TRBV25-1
ASRRGGTGYEQY
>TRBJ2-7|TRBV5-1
ASSFGRESSYEQY
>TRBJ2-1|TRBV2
ASRGTGGRSYNEQF